Each of the 29 T cell receptor beta chains below was sequenced from the same sample in a study of shared clonotypes between healthy human individuals. Assay: immunoSEQ multiplex PCR; the TCRdb copy retains only in-frame clones and omits some. Of some 2,000,000 clones listed, roughly 94% are singletons. The source material was naive CD4+ T cells sorted from blood. Documented subset: CD45RA+ positively selected. These receptors were taken from a man between 18 and 29 years old in good health.

The J gene is TRBJ1-1, the V gene TRBV29-1; the D gene is possibly TRBD1 (6 bases). V lost 6 bases and J lost 4, with 15 bases in between. Germline V gene sequence: CDR1 SQVTM, CDR2 ANQGSEA. The CDR3 length is 13 residues. Written as DNA, the CDR3 is TGCAGCGTGGACAGCCCGAAAGGCACTGAAGCTTTCTTT. Translation gives CSVDSPKGTEAFF.

V and J are TRBV5-1 and TRBJ2-7; the match to TRBD1 covers 9 bases. The J segment lost 2 bases and the V segment lost 1 base, leaving 7 bases of the junction unmatched. Germline-derived CDR1 and CDR2 are SGHRS and YFSETQ. This CDR3 has 16 amino acids. The CDR3 loop is CASSLSTGGIPYEQYF. The CDR3 DNA reads as TGCGCCAGCAGCTTGTCGACAGGGGGTATTCCCTACGAGCAGTACTTC.

This CDR3 is CASSLIAGGVSADTQYF. The DNA of the CDR3 is TGTGCCAGCAGCTTAATAGCGGGAGGGGTGAGCGCAGATACGCAGTATTTT. The rearrangement links TRBV7-2 to TRBJ2-3; 11 bases align to TRBD2. CDR3 length equals 17 residues. CDR1 and CDR2 from the germline V gene are SGHTA and FQGNSA. V lost 2 bases and J lost 4; bases outside the gene matches: 8.

In regard to this clone: This CDR3 is also generated by other DNA sequences in the sample. This sequence joins TRBV10-3 and TRBJ2-7; D perhaps matches TRBD1 (5 bases). Trimming took off 4 bases at V and 2 bases at J, with 6 bases between the two ends. Germline V CDR1 and CDR2: ENHRY, SYGVKD. The CDR3 sequence is 12 residues long. In DNA form, the CDR3 reads TGTGCCATCAGTGGGGGCCCCTACGAGCAGTACTTC. It translates to CAISGGPYEQYF.

This chain connects TRBV7-9 to TRBJ2-7, with D maybe TRBD1 (6 bases). Germline-derived CDR1 and CDR2 are SEHNR and FQNEAQ (reference sequence). V was trimmed by 5 bases and J by 2 bases, leaving 19 bases between them. CDR3 length equals 16 residues. The DNA of the CDR3 is TGTGCCAGCAGCGGGGGCGGACAGAAGGGAACCTACGAGCAGTACTTC. As protein: CASSGGGQKGTYEQYF.

Concerning this clone: A much larger clone lies a single base off, so this may be a read error. The identical CDR3 is also encoded by other nucleotide sequences in the sample. The chain is built from TRBV19 and TRBJ2-5; no definite D call. Germline CDR1 LNHDA, CDR2 SQIVND (reference sequence). CDR3 length equals 11 residues. Trimming stripped 1 base from V and 4 bases from J, with 1 base between. CDR3 loop: CASSIAETQYF. CDR3 coding DNA: TGTGCCAGTAGTATAGCAGAGACCCAGTACTTC.

This clone was seen a single time. V and J are TRBV28 and TRBJ2-7, with TRBD1 matching over 7 bases. CDR1 and CDR2 (germline): MDHEN, SYDVKM. This CDR3 is 13 amino acids long. V shed 4 bases, J shed 1 base, and the junction held 1 base outside the gene matches. Here the CDR3 reads CASSSDRSYEQYF. The CDR3 nucleotides read TGTGCCAGCAGTTCGGACAGGTCCTACGAGCAGTACTTC.

The V call is TRBV28, the J call TRBJ2-3; possibly TRBD1 for D (6 bases). Trimming removed 10 bases at V and 5 bases at J, with 13 bases between. Germline loops: CDR1 MDHEN, CDR2 SYDVKM. The CDR3 loop spans 12 amino acids. The CDR3 sequence is CAITTGRDTQYF. The CDR3 nucleotides are TGTGCCATTACGACAGGCCGAGATACGCAGTATTTT.

Points on this clone: A junction boundary mismatches the germline segment, possibly from a read error. V usage is TRBV7-2 and J usage is TRBJ1-2, with D unclear. CDR1 is SGHTA, CDR2 FQGNSA, per germline. The CDR3 runs to 14 residues. CDR3 DNA: TGTGCCAGCAGCGTAGCCCCCAGTTTGAATGGCTACACCTTC. It yields the protein CASSVAPSLNGYTF.

V gene TRBV9 combines with J gene TRBJ1-1; D uncertain. With 3 bases removed from V and 6 bases from J, the gap between germline ends came to 12 bases. Germline assignment: CDR1 SGDLS and CDR2 YYNGEE. The CDR3 has 13 amino acids. CDR3 protein: CASSADWGAEAFF. CDR3 bases: TGTGCCAGCAGCGCGGACTGGGGAGCTGAAGCTTTCTTT. Combining the CDR3 with reference TRBV9 and TRBJ1-1 gives the whole variable domain DSGVTQTPKHLITATGQRVTLRCSPRSGDLSVYWYQQSLDQGLQFLIQYYNGEERAKGNILERFSAQQFPDLHSELNLSSLELGDSALYFCASSADWGAEAFFGQGTRLTVV.

The V and J genes are TRBV10-3 and TRBJ1-1, with 7 bases that match TRBD1. After removal of 6 bases from V and 1 base from J, the junction contained 8 bases not matched to a gene. This CDR3 spans 15 amino acids. Germline assignment: CDR1 ENHRY and CDR2 SYGVKD. DNA of the CDR3: TGTGCCATCAGCAAACCGGGACAGAAGAACACTGAAGCTTTCTTT. Protein product: CAISKPGQKNTEAFF.

The rearrangement links TRBV2 to TRBJ2-5; 12 nucleotides align to TRBD2. The CDR3 totals 16 residues. V lost 8 bases, J lost 2 bases, and 9 bases stayed unmatched. Looked up from germline, CDR1 is SNHLY and CDR2 is FYNNEI. The CDR3 DNA is TGTGCCAGCCGCCACGTAGGACTAGCGGGGCAAGAGACCCAGTACTTC. This sequence encodes CASRHVGLAGQETQYF.

The chain recombines TRBV7-9 with TRBJ2-1, with TRBD2 identical over 9 bases. The CDR3 runs to 15 residues. The germline gives CDR1 SEHNR, CDR2 FQNEAQ (reference sequence). V gave up 5 bases and J gave up 7 bases; unmatched junction bases: 9. This CDR3 reads CASSRASGTWNEQFF. In DNA form, the CDR3 reads TGTGCCAGCAGCAGAGCTAGCGGGACCTGGAATGAGCAGTTCTTC.

The rearrangement joins TRBV6-1 to TRBJ2-2; D gene uncertain. This CDR3 is built from 14 residues. The germline gives CDR1 MNHNS, CDR2 SASEGT. Trimming removed 7 bases from V and 1 base from J, with 10 bases in between. The CDR3 spells CASTPNRNTGELFF. The CDR3 nucleotides read TGTGCCAGCACCCCCAACAGGAACACCGGGGAGCTGTTTTTT.

The chain uses TRBV5-1 and TRBJ1-5; TRBD1 agrees at 11 bases. Germline V gene lookup returns CDR1 SGHRS and CDR2 YFSETQ. The length of the CDR3 is 15 residues. Trimming at V came to 4 bases and at J to 5 bases, leaving 5 bases not matched to a gene. CDR3 protein: CASSKGQGVDQPQHF. For the CDR3, the DNA is TGCGCCAGCAGCAAGGGACAGGGGGTCGATCAGCCCCAGCATTTT.

This chain links TRBV7-9 with TRBJ1-4; D is unclear. This CDR3 spans 13 amino acids. Germline lookup yields CDR1 SEHNR and CDR2 FQNEAQ (reference sequence). V dropped 1 base and J dropped 8 bases, with 8 bases sitting between them. The CDR3: CASSLVSREKLFF. CDR3 DNA: TGTGCCAGCAGCTTAGTCTCTAGGGAAAAACTGTTTTTT.

The chain recombines TRBV28 with TRBJ1-4; no definite D call. This CDR3 region has 11 residues. Deletions cut 10 bases from V and 7 bases from J, with 10 bases between. The germline V gene encodes CDR1 MDHEN and CDR2 SYDVKM. CDR3 sequence: CATQSGEKLFF. Written as DNA, the CDR3 is TGTGCCACACAGAGCGGTGAAAAACTGTTTTTT.

The chain is built from TRBV18 and TRBJ1-2, with D hard to call. Between the trimmed V and J ends, which lost 2 bases and 0 bases, there was a span of 10 bases. In germline, CDR1 is KGHSH, CDR2 LQKENI. CDR3 length equals 15 residues. CDR3 in DNA: TGTGCCAGCTCACCAAGTTTAGTATCTAACTATGGCTACACCTTC. It specifies CASSPSLVSNYGYTF. Together with reference TRBV18 and TRBJ1-2, the CDR3 gives the full variable domain: NAGVMQNPRHLVRRRGQEARLRCSPMKGHSHVYWYRQLPEEGLKFMVYLQKENIIDESGMPKERFSAEFPKEGPSILRIQQVVRGDSAAYFCASSPSLVSNYGYTFGSGTRLTVV.

In its sample, this clone was seen a few times. The chain combines TRBV28 with TRBJ1-2; tentatively, D is TRBD1 (5 bases). Germline V gene lookup returns CDR1 MDHEN and CDR2 SYDVKM. Trimming cost V 6 bases and J 4 bases, with 15 bases left between them. The CDR3 extends over 14 amino acids. The DNA of the CDR3 is TGTGCCAGCAGACCAGGGAGTATTGGCTATGGCTACACCTTC. This gives the protein CASRPGSIGYGYTF.

The genes are TRBV11-2 and TRBJ1-6, with D unresolved. With 7 bases removed from V and 7 bases from J, the gap between germline ends came to 8 bases. The CDR3 covers 12 residues. The germline V gene has CDR1 SGHAT and CDR2 FQNNGV. The CDR3 DNA reads TGTGCCAGCAAGGGAAGGAATTCACCCCTCCACTTT. Translating it yields CASKGRNSPLHF. The full variable domain, its missing parts supplied by reference TRBV11-2 and TRBJ1-6, is EAGVAQSPRYKIIEKRQSVAFWCNPISGHATLYWYQQILGQGPKLLIQFQNNGVVDDSQLPKDRFSAERLKGVDSTLKIQPAKLEDSAVYLCASKGRNSPLHFGNGTRLTVT.

The chain recombines TRBV6-6 with TRBJ2-7, with 12 bases aligning to TRBD2. The CDR3 runs 16 residues. The ends lost 4 bases at V and 9 bases at J; junction bases unmatched: 13. Per the germline V gene, CDR1 is MNHNY and CDR2 is SVGAGI (reference sequence). For the CDR3, the DNA is TGTGCCAGCAGTTCACCAGGAGGTCTAGCGGGAGGGCCGCAGTACTTC. Translation: CASSSPGGLAGGPQYF.

The V and J genes are TRBV5-1 and TRBJ2-7; no firm D call. Germline assignment: CDR1 SGHRS and CDR2 YFSETQ. Trimming cost V 0 bases and J 2 bases, with 12 bases left between them. The CDR3 covers 15 residues. CDR3 sequence: CASSLVGGPAYEQYF. The CDR3 DNA follows: TGCGCCAGCAGCTTGGTGGGCGGCCCCGCCTACGAGCAGTACTTC.

The chain links TRBV27 to TRBJ2-1; 8 positions agree with TRBD2. The germline V gene has CDR1 MNHEY and CDR2 SMNVEV (reference sequence). The CDR3 totals 14 residues. The J segment lost 8 bases and the V segment lost 7 bases, leaving 10 bases of the junction unmatched. In DNA form, the CDR3 reads TGTGCCAGCAAGCGGGAGAGCGGTATGGATGAGCAGTTCTTC. This encodes CASKRESGMDEQFF.

This clone showed up just once. The chain carries TRBV21-1 and TRBJ2-7. TRBV21-1 is tagged as a pseudogene. The CDR3 covers 17 residues. As DNA, the CDR3 is TGTGCCAGCAGCAAACGTCGGGACCAATCTAACTCCTACGAGCAGTACTTC. As protein: CASSKRRDQSNSYEQYF.

The chain links TRBV5-4 to TRBJ1-5, with 7 bases matching TRBD1. Looked up from germline, CDR1 is SGHNT and CDR2 is YYREEE (reference sequence). The CDR3 is made up of 16 amino acids. The V and J ends lost 0 bases and 2 bases, in that order; junction bases with no gene match: 5. The CDR3 protein is CASSLGAGGRNQPQHF. The CDR3 DNA is TGTGCCAGCAGCTTGGGTGCAGGGGGACGCAATCAGCCCCAGCATTTT.

V gene TRBV27 combines with J gene TRBJ2-7, with 12 bases fitting TRBD2. V was pared by 5 bases and J by 7 bases, with 18 bases of the junction left unmatched. The CDR3 covers 18 residues. Germline V gene sequence: CDR1 MNHEY, CDR2 SMNVEV (reference sequence). Written as DNA, the CDR3 is TGTGCCAGCAGTCGACTCTTACTAGCGGGGGGCCAACAGGAGGAGCAGTACTTC. This gives the protein CASSRLLLAGGQQEEQYF.

The chain recombines TRBV7-8 with TRBJ2-3, with a tentative D call TRBD2 (6 bases). CDR1 is SGHVS, CDR2 FQNEAQ, per germline. Deletions cut 5 bases from V and 8 bases from J, with 20 bases between. The CDR3 consists of 15 residues. The CDR3, as DNA: TGTGCCAGCAGCCCCCTGCCGGGACTCTCCTTTACGCAGTATTTT. Translation: CASSPLPGLSFTQYF.

The V and J genes are TRBV6-5 and TRBJ2-1; 11 nucleotides align to TRBD2. The CDR3 is 14 amino acids. Germline V gene sequence: CDR1 MNHEY, CDR2 SVGAGI. J lost 9 bases, V lost 4 bases, and 5 bases had no gene match. Here the CDR3 DNA reads TGTGCCAGCAGTTTAGCGGGAGGGCCGGGTGAGCAGTTCTTC. Protein product: CASSLAGGPGEQFF.

Comments on this clone: Possible read error: a much larger clone is one base away. The CDR3 loop reads CASSLGTGPYGQYF. DNA of the CDR3: TGCGCCAGCAGCTTAGGGACAGGACCCTACGGGCAGTACTTC. This sequence joins TRBV5-1 and TRBJ2-7; 8 nucleotides line up with TRBD1. Per the germline V gene, CDR1 is SGHRS and CDR2 is YFSETQ. CDR3 length: 14 residues.